These T cell receptor beta chains were read from a single sample in a study of T-cell memory formation after mild COVID-19. Using its own MiXCR run on the 5' RACE reads, TCRdb lists one record per CDR3 protein. This table holds 500,000 to 550,000 distinct CDR3 sequences, approximately 20% found once. The sample taken for sequencing was PBMCs or a T cell subset sorted from them (not recorded which). The receptors were gathered from an adult woman who had mild COVID-19 (a few samples of this study predate the infection). Cell type and time point are not known. Both conserved end residues are part of each CDR3. The order of the fields is V gene, clone size, J gene, D gene, CDR3 protein, CDR3 DNA. A D gene is named only where the DNA matches it firmly. Only part of the rows carry a size: once, few, many, or a class if the clone is expanded.

v_call: TRBV7-3
clone_size: few
j_call: TRBJ2-5
d_call: TRBD2
cdr3_aa: CASSFSGTSGETQYF
cdr3_nt: TGTGCCAGCAGCTTTTCCGGGACTAGCGGGGAGACCCAGTACTTC

v_call: TRBV20-1
clone_size: few
j_call: TRBJ1-5
d_call: TRBD1
cdr3_aa: CSARDSDRGPELSNQPQHF
cdr3_nt: TGCAGTGCTAGAGATTCCGACAGGGGGCCAGAACTAAGCAATCAGCCCCAGCATTTT

v_call: TRBV11-2
clone_size: NA
j_call: TRBJ2-7
d_call: TRBD2
cdr3_aa: CASSPSGRGGEQYF
cdr3_nt: TGTGCCAGCAGCCCTAGCGGGAGAGGCGGCGAGCAGTACTTC

v_call: TRBV20-1
clone_size: few
j_call: TRBJ2-7
d_call: TRBD2
cdr3_aa: CSAASGTSGAYEQYF
cdr3_nt: TGCAGTGCCGCGTCCGGGACTAGCGGGGCCTACGAGCAGTACTTC

v_call: TRBV3-1
clone_size: NA
j_call: TRBJ2-1
d_call: TRBD1
cdr3_aa: CASSPLPQGANEQFF
cdr3_nt: TGTGCCAGCAGCCCCCTCCCCCAGGGGGCCAATGAGCAGTTCTTC

v_call: TRBV6-5
clone_size: NA
j_call: TRBJ1-5
d_call: NA
cdr3_aa: CASSYRDDQPQHF
cdr3_nt: TGTGCCAGCAGTTACCGGGATGATCAGCCCCAGCATTTT

v_call: TRBV7-9
clone_size: NA
j_call: TRBJ2-7
d_call: NA
cdr3_aa: CASSHPVGRREQYF
cdr3_nt: TGTGCCAGCAGCCACCCGGTGGGGCGGCGCGAGCAGTACTTC

v_call: TRBV7-9
clone_size: many
j_call: TRBJ2-7
d_call: NA
cdr3_aa: CASSLAQESYEQYF
cdr3_nt: TGTGCCAGCAGCTTAGCGCAGGAGTCCTACGAGCAGTACTTC

v_call: TRBV12-3/TRBV12-4
clone_size: few
j_call: TRBJ1-5
d_call: NA
cdr3_aa: CASSDQGRNQPQHF
cdr3_nt: TGTGCCAGCAGTGACCAGGGGCGCAATCAGCCCCAGCATTTT

v_call: TRBV9
clone_size: NA
j_call: TRBJ1-3
d_call: NA
cdr3_aa: CASSTTSSGNTIYF
cdr3_nt: TGTGCCAGCAGCACTACTAGCTCTGGAAACACCATATATTTT

v_call: TRBV7-9
clone_size: NA
j_call: TRBJ2-7
d_call: NA
cdr3_aa: CASRASGLNYEQYF
cdr3_nt: TGTGCCAGCAGGGCGTCGGGCCTAAACTACGAGCAGTACTTC

v_call: TRBV4-2
clone_size: NA
j_call: TRBJ1-1
d_call: NA
cdr3_aa: CASSQERTSEAFF
cdr3_nt: TGTGCCAGCAGCCAAGAAAGGACGTCTGAAGCTTTCTTT

v_call: TRBV7-8
clone_size: NA
j_call: TRBJ1-4
d_call: NA
cdr3_aa: CASSIRGAVVRNEKLFF
cdr3_nt: TGTGCCAGCAGCATACGAGGGGCTGTAGTTCGTAATGAAAAACTGTTTTTT

v_call: TRBV30
clone_size: NA
j_call: TRBJ2-2
d_call: NA
cdr3_aa: CAWSVRKAFGELFF
cdr3_nt: TGTGCCTGGAGTGTTAGGAAGGCTTTCGGGGAGCTGTTTTTT

v_call: TRBV7-6
clone_size: few
j_call: TRBJ2-5
d_call: TRBD1
cdr3_aa: CASSPTGVQETQYF
cdr3_nt: TGTGCCAGCAGCCCGACAGGGGTTCAAGAGACCCAGTACTTC

v_call: TRBV12-3/TRBV12-4
clone_size: NA
j_call: TRBJ1-1
d_call: NA
cdr3_aa: CASNQIYGGTEAFF
cdr3_nt: TGTGCCAGCAACCAGATCTATGGCGGCACTGAAGCTTTCTTT

v_call: TRBV27
clone_size: NA
j_call: TRBJ2-5
d_call: TRBD1
cdr3_aa: CASSFSGTGPKETQYF
cdr3_nt: TGTGCCAGCAGTTTTTCCGGGACAGGGCCCAAAGAGACCCAGTACTTC

v_call: TRBV20-1
clone_size: NA
j_call: TRBJ2-3
d_call: TRBD2
cdr3_aa: CSAREAAGGRKSDTQYF
cdr3_nt: TGCAGTGCTAGAGAAGCGGCGGGGGGAAGAAAGTCAGATACGCAGTATTTT

v_call: TRBV6-6
clone_size: few
j_call: TRBJ2-7
d_call: NA
cdr3_aa: CASSYSDGEQYF
cdr3_nt: TGTGCCAGCAGTTACTCGGACGGGGAGCAGTACTTC

v_call: TRBV9
clone_size: NA
j_call: TRBJ1-2
d_call: NA
cdr3_aa: CASSAQVPYGYTF
cdr3_nt: TGTGCCAGCAGCGCTCAGGTCCCCTATGGCTACACCTTC

v_call: TRBV11-3
clone_size: NA
j_call: TRBJ2-3
d_call: TRBD2
cdr3_aa: CASRQSRLAGLYTDTQYF
cdr3_nt: TGTGCCAGCAGGCAATCCCGGCTAGCGGGCCTTTACACAGATACGCAGTATTTT

v_call: TRBV5-6
clone_size: few
j_call: TRBJ2-3
d_call: TRBD2
cdr3_aa: CASSLRTSGRTTDTQYF
cdr3_nt: TGTGCCAGCAGCTTGCGGACTAGCGGGAGGACCACAGATACGCAGTATTTT

v_call: TRBV5-1
clone_size: few
j_call: TRBJ2-1
d_call: TRBD2
cdr3_aa: CASSYSPGLAGLSSYNEQFF
cdr3_nt: TGCGCCAGCAGCTACTCCCCGGGACTAGCGGGGCTGAGCTCCTACAATGAGCAGTTCTTC

v_call: TRBV7-8
clone_size: NA
j_call: TRBJ2-1
d_call: NA
cdr3_aa: CASSPRRGRGYPYNEQFF
cdr3_nt: TGTGCCAGCAGCCCAAGGAGGGGTAGAGGTTACCCTTACAATGAGCAGTTCTTC

v_call: TRBV10-3
clone_size: NA
j_call: TRBJ2-3
d_call: NA
cdr3_aa: CAISARNTDTQYF
cdr3_nt: TGTGCCATCAGTGCGCGAAACACAGATACGCAGTATTTT

v_call: TRBV27
clone_size: NA
j_call: TRBJ2-7
d_call: NA
cdr3_aa: CASSLRFLSYEQYF
cdr3_nt: TGTGCCAGCAGTTTACGGTTTCTCTCCTACGAGCAGTACTTC

v_call: TRBV7-9
clone_size: NA
j_call: TRBJ2-7
d_call: NA
cdr3_aa: CASSLVSGAGSYEQYF
cdr3_nt: TGTGCCAGCAGCTTAGTATCCGGTGCAGGGAGCTACGAGCAGTACTTC

v_call: TRBV12-3/TRBV12-4
clone_size: NA
j_call: TRBJ2-2
d_call: TRBD1
cdr3_aa: CASSLEGQNRGPNTGELFF
cdr3_nt: TGTGCCAGCAGTTTAGAGGGGCAAAACAGGGGGCCGAACACCGGGGAGCTGTTTTTT

v_call: TRBV19
clone_size: NA
j_call: TRBJ2-1
d_call: TRBD2
cdr3_aa: CASSRSSGRYNEQFF
cdr3_nt: TGTGCCAGTAGTAGGAGTAGCGGGCGCTACAATGAGCAGTTCTTC

v_call: TRBV21-1
clone_size: few
j_call: TRBJ2-3
d_call: NA
cdr3_aa: CASSKGPSGSRTDTQYF
cdr3_nt: TGTGCCAGCAGCAAAGGTCCTAGCGGTTCCCGCACAGATACGCAGTATTTT

v_call: TRBV6-5
clone_size: NA
j_call: TRBJ2-7
d_call: NA
cdr3_aa: CASSYSTAWGFYEQYF
cdr3_nt: TGTGCCAGCAGTTACTCGACAGCCTGGGGTTTCTACGAGCAGTACTTC

v_call: TRBV6-1
clone_size: NA
j_call: TRBJ2-7
d_call: NA
cdr3_aa: CASSRTQTLTGTQTYEQYF
cdr3_nt: TGTGCCAGCAGCCGAACGCAAACCTTAACCGGGACCCAGACCTACGAGCAGTACTTC

v_call: TRBV20-1
clone_size: few
j_call: TRBJ2-3
d_call: TRBD2
cdr3_aa: CSAAPTSGASTDTQYF
cdr3_nt: TGCAGTGCTGCTCCGACTAGCGGGGCCAGCACAGATACGCAGTATTTT

v_call: TRBV6-5
clone_size: NA
j_call: TRBJ2-6
d_call: NA
cdr3_aa: CASSLMSSGANVLTF
cdr3_nt: TGTGCCAGCAGTCTTATGAGCTCTGGGGCCAACGTCCTGACTTTC

v_call: TRBV5-5
clone_size: NA
j_call: TRBJ2-3
d_call: NA
cdr3_aa: CASSLERFTDTQYF
cdr3_nt: TGTGCCAGCAGCTTGGAACGGTTCACAGATACGCAGTATTTT

v_call: TRBV6-5
clone_size: many
j_call: TRBJ1-6
d_call: NA
cdr3_aa: CASSYTGMDSPLHF
cdr3_nt: TGTGCCAGCAGTTACACCGGCATGGATTCACCCCTCCACTTT

v_call: TRBV7-6
clone_size: many
j_call: TRBJ2-2
d_call: TRBD2
cdr3_aa: CASSLVAGGTATGELFF
cdr3_nt: TGTGCCAGCAGCTTAGTGGCGGGGGGGACCGCCACCGGGGAGCTGTTTTTT

v_call: TRBV7-6
clone_size: NA
j_call: TRBJ2-1
d_call: TRBD2
cdr3_aa: CASSLGVSGGATFWEQFF
cdr3_nt: TGTGCCAGCAGCTTAGGGGTTAGCGGGGGGGCCACATTCTGGGAGCAGTTCTTC

v_call: TRBV19
clone_size: NA
j_call: TRBJ1-1
d_call: NA
cdr3_aa: CASSNFLGQGLNTEAFF
cdr3_nt: TGTGCCAGTTCGAACTTTTTAGGGCAGGGATTGAACACTGAAGCTTTCTTT

v_call: TRBV20-1
clone_size: NA
j_call: TRBJ2-6
d_call: NA
cdr3_aa: CSARGAAGANVLTF
cdr3_nt: TGCAGTGCCAGGGGCGCGGCGGGGGCCAACGTCCTGACTTTC

v_call: TRBV19
clone_size: once
j_call: TRBJ2-4
d_call: NA
cdr3_aa: CASGLGVGAKNIQYF
cdr3_nt: TGTGCCAGCGGTTTGGGGGTCGGGGCCAAAAACATTCAGTACTTC

v_call: TRBV6-2/TRBV6-3
clone_size: few
j_call: TRBJ2-7
d_call: NA
cdr3_aa: CASSYSGGVVYEQYF
cdr3_nt: TGTGCCAGCAGTTACTCGGGCGGGGTCGTCTATGAGCAGTACTTC

v_call: TRBV27
clone_size: NA
j_call: TRBJ1-1
d_call: NA
cdr3_aa: CASSFLLHTEAFF
cdr3_nt: TGTGCCAGCAGTTTTTTGTTGCACACTGAAGCTTTCTTT

v_call: TRBV4-3
clone_size: few
j_call: TRBJ1-1
d_call: NA
cdr3_aa: CASSHETGWTEAFF
cdr3_nt: TGCGCCAGCAGCCACGAGACGGGGTGGACTGAAGCTTTCTTT